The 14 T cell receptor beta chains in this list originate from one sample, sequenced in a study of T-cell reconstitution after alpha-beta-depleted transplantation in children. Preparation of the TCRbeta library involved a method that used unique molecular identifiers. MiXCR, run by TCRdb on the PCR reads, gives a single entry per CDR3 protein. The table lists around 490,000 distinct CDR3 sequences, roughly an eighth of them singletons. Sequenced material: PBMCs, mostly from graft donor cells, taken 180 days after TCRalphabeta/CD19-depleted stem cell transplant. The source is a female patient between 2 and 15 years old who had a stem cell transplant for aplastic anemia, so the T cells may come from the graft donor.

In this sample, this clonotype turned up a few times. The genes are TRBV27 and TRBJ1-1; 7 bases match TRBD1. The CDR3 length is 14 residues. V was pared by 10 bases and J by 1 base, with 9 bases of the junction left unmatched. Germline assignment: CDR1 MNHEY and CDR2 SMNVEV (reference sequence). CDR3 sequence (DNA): TGTGCCACCTACTCGACAGGGAGGAACACTGAAGCTTTCTTT. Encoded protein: CATYSTGRNTEAFF.

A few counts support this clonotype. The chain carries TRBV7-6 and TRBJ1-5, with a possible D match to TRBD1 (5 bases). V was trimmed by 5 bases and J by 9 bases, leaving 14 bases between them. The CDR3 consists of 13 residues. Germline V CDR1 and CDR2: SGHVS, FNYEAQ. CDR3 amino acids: CASSPGTVLPQHF. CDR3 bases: TGTGCCAGCAGCCCCGGGACCGTCCTGCCCCAGCATTTT.

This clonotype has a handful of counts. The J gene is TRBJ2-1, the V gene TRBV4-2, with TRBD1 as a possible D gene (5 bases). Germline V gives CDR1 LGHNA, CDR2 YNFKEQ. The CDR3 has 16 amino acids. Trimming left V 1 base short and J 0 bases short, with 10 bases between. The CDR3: CASSQGGYYSYNEQFF. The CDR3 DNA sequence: TGTGCCAGCAGCCAAGGGGGCTATTACTCCTACAATGAGCAGTTCTTC.

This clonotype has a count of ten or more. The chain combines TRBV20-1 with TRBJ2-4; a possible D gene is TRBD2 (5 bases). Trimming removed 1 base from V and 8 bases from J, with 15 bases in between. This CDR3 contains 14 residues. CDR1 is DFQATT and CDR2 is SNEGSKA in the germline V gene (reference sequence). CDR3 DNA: TGCAGTGCTAGAGGGAGAGCTAGCTTTGACATTCAGTACTTC. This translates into CSARGRASFDIQYF.

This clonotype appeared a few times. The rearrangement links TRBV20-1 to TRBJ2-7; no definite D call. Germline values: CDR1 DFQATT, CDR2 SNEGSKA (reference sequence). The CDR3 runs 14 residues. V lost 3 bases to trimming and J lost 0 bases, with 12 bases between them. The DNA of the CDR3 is TGCAGTGCTAGGGAAGCTATGAGCTCCTACGAGCAGTACTTC. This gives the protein CSAREAMSSYEQYF.

DNA for the CDR3: TGTGCCAGCAGTTGGGACGGCAGACAAGAGACCCAGTACTTC. Protein: CASSWDGRQETQYF. This chain connects TRBV6-5 to TRBJ2-5; the D call may be TRBD1 or TRBD2 (5 bases each). Germline CDR1 is MNHEY and CDR2 is SVGAGI. Trimming pared 4 bases from V and 2 bases from J, leaving 11 bases between. This CDR3 spans 14 amino acids.

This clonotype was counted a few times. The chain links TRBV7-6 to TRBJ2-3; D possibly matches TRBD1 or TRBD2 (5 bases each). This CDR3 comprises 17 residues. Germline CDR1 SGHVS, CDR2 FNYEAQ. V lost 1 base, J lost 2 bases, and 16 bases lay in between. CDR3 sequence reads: CASSLGWGSGSTDTQYF. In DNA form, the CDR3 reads TGTGCCAGCAGCTTAGGTTGGGGGTCCGGATCCACAGATACGCAGTATTTT. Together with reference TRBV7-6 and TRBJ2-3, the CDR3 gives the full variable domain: GAGVSQSPRYKVTKRGQDVALRCDPISGHVSLYWYRQALGQGPEFLTYFNYEAQQDKSGLPNDRFSAERPEGSISTLTIQRTEQRDSAMYRCASSLGWGSGSTDTQYFGPGTRLTVL.

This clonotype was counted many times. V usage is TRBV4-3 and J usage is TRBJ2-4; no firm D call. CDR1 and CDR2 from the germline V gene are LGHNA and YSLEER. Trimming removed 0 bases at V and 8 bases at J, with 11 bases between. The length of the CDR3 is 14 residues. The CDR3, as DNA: TGCGCCAGCAGCCAAGACGGATTTCGGGACATTCAGTACTTC. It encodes CASSQDGFRDIQYF.

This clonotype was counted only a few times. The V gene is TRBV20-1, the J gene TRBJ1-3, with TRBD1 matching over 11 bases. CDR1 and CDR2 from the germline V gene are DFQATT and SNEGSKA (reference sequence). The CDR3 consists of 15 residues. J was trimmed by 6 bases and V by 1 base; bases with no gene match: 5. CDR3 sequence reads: CSARAPGQGVNTIYF. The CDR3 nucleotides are TGCAGTGCTAGAGCCCCGGGACAGGGGGTAAACACCATATATTTT.

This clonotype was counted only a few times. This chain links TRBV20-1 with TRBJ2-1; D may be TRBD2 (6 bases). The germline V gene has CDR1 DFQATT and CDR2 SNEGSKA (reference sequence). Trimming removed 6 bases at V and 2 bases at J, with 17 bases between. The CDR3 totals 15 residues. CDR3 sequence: CSATLSGLAYNEQFF. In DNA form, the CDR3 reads TGCAGTGCCACCCTCTCGGGACTGGCCTACAATGAGCAGTTCTTC.

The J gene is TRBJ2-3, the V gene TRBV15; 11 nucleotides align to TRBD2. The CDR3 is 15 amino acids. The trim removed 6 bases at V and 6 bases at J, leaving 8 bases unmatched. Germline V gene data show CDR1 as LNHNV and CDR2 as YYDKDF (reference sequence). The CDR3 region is CATSTLAGVGDTQYF. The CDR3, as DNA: TGTGCCACCAGTACACTAGCGGGAGTTGGGGATACGCAGTATTTT.

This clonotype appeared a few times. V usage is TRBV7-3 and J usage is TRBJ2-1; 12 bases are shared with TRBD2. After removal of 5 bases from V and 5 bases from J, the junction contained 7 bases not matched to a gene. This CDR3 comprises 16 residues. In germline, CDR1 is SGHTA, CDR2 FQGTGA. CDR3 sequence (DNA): TGTGCCAGCAGCCCTAAGGGACTAGCGGGCCACAATGAGCAGTTCTTC. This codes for CASSPKGLAGHNEQFF.

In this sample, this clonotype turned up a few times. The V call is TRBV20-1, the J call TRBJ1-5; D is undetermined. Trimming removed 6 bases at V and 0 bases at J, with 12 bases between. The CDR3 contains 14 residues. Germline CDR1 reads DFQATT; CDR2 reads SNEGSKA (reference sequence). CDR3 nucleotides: TGCAGTGCCTCATGGTCAGGTAGCAATCAGCCCCAGCATTTT. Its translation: CSASWSGSNQPQHF.

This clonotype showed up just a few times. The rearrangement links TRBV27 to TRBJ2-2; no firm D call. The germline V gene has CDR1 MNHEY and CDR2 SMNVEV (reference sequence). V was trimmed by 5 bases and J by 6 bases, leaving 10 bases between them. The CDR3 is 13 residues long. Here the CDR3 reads CASSPSRAGELFF. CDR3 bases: TGTGCCAGCAGTCCATCTAGGGCCGGGGAGCTGTTTTTT.